This T cell receptor beta chain was recovered during a study of cytomegalovirus exposure and HLA in healthy donors. About the research overall: In an earlier analysis, around 100 million unique TCR beta sequences were found from about 180 million T cells.

A word on this clone: Its antigen is unidentified.

The study's findings and limits: As a later analysis showed, a missense DCLRE1C variant was linked to trimming of TCR beta V- and J-genes. A further, later analysis showed that HLA-associated TCR beta chains (compared with equally common others) were more clonally expanded. Common viral pathogens seemed, in a later analysis, to connect with several of the most significant clusters.

PCR involved 60 Vbeta and 13 Jbeta primers. Generated by immunoSEQ multiplex PCR, the TCRdb table keeps only in-frame clones and is missing some. This repertoire includes 65,000 to 95,000 clones. The germline V gene has CDR1 MNHEY and CDR2 SMNVEV (reference sequence). V lost 4 bases, J lost 0 bases, and 2 bases stayed unmatched. The CDR3 is made up of 15 amino acids. The sample consisted of PBMCs. This clonotype was sampled from a female donor in good health and CMV-seropositive. The chain recombines TRBV27 with TRBJ2-1; 8 nucleotides line up with TRBD1. The CDR3 sequence is CASSWTGSSYNEQFF. The CDR3 DNA reads as TGTGCCAGCAGTTGGACAGGGAGCTCCTACAATGAGCAGTTCTTC.